This T cell receptor beta chain was retrieved from a study of early T cells in non-severe SARS-CoV-2 infection. Study overall: The chains were unpaired, and the sequenced material was bulk RNA from unsorted whole blood. Whole-study results and caveats: Private and CD4 specificities were missed by VDJdb matching, which favored anti-spike CD8 responses.

The protocol attached unique molecular identifiers to individual cDNA molecules. One entry per CDR3 protein, called by TCRdb with MiXCR from the 5' RACE reads. The sample has some 77,000 distinct CDR3 sequences; 5% are singletons. The CDR3 runs to 12 residues. CDR1 is GTSNPN and CDR2 is SVGIG in the germline V gene (reference sequence). Between the trimmed V and J ends, which lost 0 bases and 6 bases, there was a span of 7 bases. On this clonotype: What it binds is not known.

The TCR was taken from an adult who was a healthcare worker with PCR-confirmed SARS-CoV-2 infection or an uninfected control (not recorded which). The gene calls are TRBV30 and TRBJ2-3; D gene uncertain. Sequencing was performed on whole blood, taken at baseline. CDR3 coding DNA: TGTGCCTGGAGTGTAAAGGGTGATACGCAGTATTTT. It yields the protein CAWSVKGDTQYF.